Each of the 25 T cell receptor beta chains below was sequenced from the same sample in a study of OX40 agonist ivuxolimab in advanced cancers. Repertoires were generated with immunoSEQ multiplex PCR, while TCRdb's copy carries only in-frame clones and drops some. The top ten hold roughly 2.6% of the sample, which has about 93,000 clones, 90% to 95% seen once. The starting material was CD4+ or CD8+ T cells sorted from blood, obtained in a trial of the OX40 agonist ivuxolimab. The receptors stem from an adult with an advanced solid tumor such as melanoma, head and neck, liver or kidney cancer.

The chain recombines TRBV4-3 with TRBJ1-5, with D perhaps matching TRBD1 (5 bases). The CDR3 covers 15 residues. V was pared by 0 bases and J by 2 bases, with 8 bases between. Germline values: CDR1 LGHNA, CDR2 YSLEER. The CDR3 DNA follows: TGCGCCAGCAGCCAAGATACAGGCCGCAATCAGCCCCAGCATTTT. Translation gives CASSQDTGRNQPQHF.

This sequence joins TRBV14 and TRBJ1-1; D ambiguous. Germline V CDR1 and CDR2: SGHDN, FVKESK. Between the trimmed V and J ends, which lost 1 base and 1 base, there was a span of 10 bases. The CDR3 loop spans 15 amino acids. DNA for the CDR3: TGTGCCAGCAGCCAAGGGGAGGGAGAGAACACTGAAGCTTTCTTT. Amino acids: CASSQGEGENTEAFF.

The chain recombines TRBV7-9 with TRBJ2-1, with 12 bases identical to TRBD1. Germline V gene data show CDR1 as SEHNR and CDR2 as FQNEAQ (reference sequence). The ends lost 3 bases at V and 7 bases at J; junction bases unmatched: 4. This CDR3 has 15 amino acids. This CDR3 reads CASSLGQGAKNEQFF. The CDR3 nucleotides read TGTGCCAGCAGCTTGGGACAGGGGGCCAAAAATGAGCAGTTCTTC.

The chain uses TRBV5-5 and TRBJ2-1; TRBD1 agrees at 7 bases. The V gene's germline CDR1 is SGHKS and CDR2 YYEKEE (reference sequence). The CDR3 spans 15 residues. The ends lost 0 bases at V and 8 bases at J; junction bases unmatched: 8. In DNA, the CDR3 is TGTGCCAGCAGCTTGGGGGACAGCCCCGCCGATGAGCAGTTCTTC. Its protein is CASSLGDSPADEQFF.

V and J are TRBV27 and TRBJ1-6; D call uncertain. The CDR3 consists of 12 residues. The germline V gene encodes CDR1 MNHEY and CDR2 SMNVEV (reference sequence). V gave up 6 bases and J gave up 9 bases, with 9 bases separating them. The CDR3 sequence is CASRESGSPLHF. CDR3 nucleotides: TGTGCCAGCAGAGAGTCGGGTTCACCCCTCCACTTT.

The gene calls are TRBV28 and TRBJ1-1, with D possibly matching TRBD1 (5 bases). The CDR3 is 13 residues long. V gave up 2 bases and J gave up 11 bases, with 15 bases separating them. Germline V gives CDR1 MDHEN, CDR2 SYDVKM. The CDR3 DNA reads as TGTGCCAGCAGTTTAGCCGGGGCACGGGATGCTTTCTTT. It translates to CASSLAGARDAFF.

The V gene is TRBV18, the J gene TRBJ2-6; D gene unclear. V was cut by 0 bases and J by 9 bases, with 6 bases left in between. CDR3 length: 13 amino acids. Germline V CDR1 and CDR2: KGHSH, LQKENI. This chain's CDR3 is CASSPPLGNVLTF. As DNA, the CDR3 is TGTGCCAGCTCACCACCGCTCGGCAACGTCCTGACTTTC.

The J gene is TRBJ1-2, the V gene TRBV19; D is ambiguous. This CDR3 spans 12 amino acids. Per germline, CDR1 LNHDA and CDR2 SQIVND (reference sequence). V was pared by 5 bases and J by 3 bases, with 7 bases between. CDR3 DNA: TGTGCCAGTAGTCCCGAACACTATGGCTACACCTTC. Its translation is CASSPEHYGYTF. The whole variable domain, filled in from reference TRBV19 and TRBJ1-2, reads DGGITQSPKYLFRKEGQNVTLSCEQNLNHDAMYWYRQDPGQGLRLIYYSQIVNDFQKGDIAEGYSVSREKKESFPLTVTSAQKNPTAFYLCASSPEHYGYTFGSGTRLTVV.

As for this clone: Sequence at one end of the junction differs from germline and may be a read error. The chain combines TRBV4-1 with TRBJ1-5; no clear D. CDR1 and CDR2 from the germline V gene are MGHRA and YSYEKL. The CDR3 spans 13 residues. In nucleotides, the CDR3 is TGTGCCAGCAGCCATGGGAGCAATCAGCCCCAGCATTTT. Encoded protein: CASSHGSNQPQHF.

This sequence joins TRBV21-1 and TRBJ2-7; the D call in the table, TRBD1, was not verified against the DNA. TRBV21-1 is assigned pseudogene status. The CDR3 spans 16 residues. In DNA form, the CDR3 reads TGTGCCAGCAGCGCCTGCGGGACAGGGATGACCTACGAGCAGTACTTC. Its translation is CASSACGTGMTYEQYF.

This chain connects TRBV30 to TRBJ2-3; D might be TRBD1 or TRBD2, each matching 5 bases. The CDR3 totals 13 residues. Between the trimmed V and J ends, which lost 4 bases and 0 bases, there was a span of 8 bases. CDR1 GTSNPN and CDR2 SVGIG come from the germline V gene (reference sequence). The CDR3 DNA reads as TGTGCCTGGATCAGGGAGAGCACAGATACGCAGTATTTT. Amino acid sequence: CAWIRESTDTQYF.

CDR3 in amino acids: CASSERDAEAFF. DNA for the CDR3: TGTGCCAGCAGTGAGAGGGATGCTGAAGCTTTCTTT. The chain employs TRBV5-4 and TRBJ1-1; no definite D call. The CDR3 totals 12 residues. V lost 5 bases and J lost 6, with 11 bases in between. In germline, CDR1 is SGHNT, CDR2 YYREEE (reference sequence).

The V and J genes are TRBV27 and TRBJ1-1; D gene ambiguous. V gave up 8 bases and J gave up 1 base, with 11 bases separating them. Germline loops: CDR1 MNHEY, CDR2 SMNVEV (reference sequence). CDR3 size: 13 residues. CDR3 loop: CASAWTGNTEAFF. CDR3 nucleotide sequence: TGTGCCAGCGCCTGGACGGGGAACACTGAAGCTTTCTTT.

The chain combines TRBV4-1 with TRBJ2-7; TRBD2 is a possible D gene (5 bases). Trimming cost V 1 base and J 5 bases, with 15 bases left between them. Germline CDR1 and CDR2: MGHRA and YSYEKL. CDR3 length: 15 residues. The CDR3 sequence is CASSQVRLAPDEQYF. CDR3 in DNA: TGCGCCAGCAGCCAAGTTCGGCTAGCTCCCGACGAGCAGTACTTC.

The gene calls are TRBV28 and TRBJ1-5; 7 bases are a match to TRBD1. V lost 6 bases, J lost 0 bases, and 5 bases stayed unmatched. CDR3 length: 15 residues. Germline CDR1 MDHEN, CDR2 SYDVKM. The CDR3: CASRNRGVSNQPQHF. CDR3 DNA sequence: TGTGCCAGCAGAAACAGGGGTGTTAGCAATCAGCCCCAGCATTTT.

This chain links TRBV5-6 with TRBJ1-5, with D possibly matching TRBD1 (5 bases). V dropped 0 bases and J dropped 6 bases, with 10 bases sitting between them. CDR3 length: 14 residues. Per germline, CDR1 SGHDT and CDR2 YYEEEE. CDR3 sequence (DNA): TGTGCCAGCAGCTTGGGAGGGGTAAGTCAGCCCCAGCATTTT. Translating gives CASSLGGVSQPQHF.

This chain links TRBV19 with TRBJ1-3, with 9 bases identical to TRBD1. Germline trimming cut 3 bases from V and 4 bases from J; bases unmatched to any gene: 4. The germline V gene encodes CDR1 LNHDA and CDR2 SQIVND (reference sequence). This CDR3 comprises 15 residues. CDR3 region: CASSMTGTGGNTIYF. CDR3 coding DNA: TGTGCCAGTAGTATGACCGGGACAGGGGGAAACACCATATATTTT.

The chain carries TRBV27 and TRBJ1-1; the D gene is possibly TRBD1 (6 bases). Germline values: CDR1 MNHEY, CDR2 SMNVEV (reference sequence). Trimming removed 0 bases at V and 2 bases at J, with 10 bases between. The CDR3 runs 15 residues. CDR3 sequence reads: CASSLSWGPNTEAFF. CDR3 nucleotide sequence: TGTGCCAGCAGTTTATCGTGGGGGCCAAACACTGAAGCTTTCTTT.

The chain carries TRBV7-9 and TRBJ1-2; no reliable D call. In germline, CDR1 is SEHNR, CDR2 FQNEAQ (reference sequence). The CDR3 consists of 14 residues. V lost 3 bases and J lost 8, with 16 bases in between. CDR3: CASSFPGSEGGYTF. CDR3 bases: TGTGCCAGCAGCTTCCCGGGGAGTGAGGGCGGCTACACCTTC.

The chain links TRBV5-4 to TRBJ1-5; a weak D match, TRBD1 (5 bases). This CDR3 has 14 residues. CDR1 and CDR2 (germline): SGHNT, YYREEE (reference sequence). V lost 1 base and J lost 4, with 9 bases in between. The chain's CDR3 is CASSLLGENQPQHF. CDR3 nucleotide sequence: TGTGCCAGCAGCTTGCTGGGGGAGAATCAGCCCCAGCATTTT.

The chain couples TRBV9 to TRBJ2-1; unclear D gene. Germline V lookup: CDR1 SGDLS, CDR2 YYNGEE. This CDR3 spans 16 amino acids. The V gene lost 3 bases and the J gene lost 4 bases, with 17 bases spanning the gap. CDR3 residues: CASSDASDGLYNEQFF. CDR3 nucleotides: TGTGCCAGCAGCGACGCCTCGGACGGCCTATACAATGAGCAGTTCTTC.

This clone was counted once. The chain couples TRBV10-3 to TRBJ2-7; TRBD1 agrees at 9 bases. Germline values: CDR1 ENHRY, CDR2 SYGVKD. The length of the CDR3 is 12 residues. J gave up 5 bases and V 6 bases, and 2 bases lay outside the gene matches. The CDR3 sequence: CAIRGQGHEQYF. Here the CDR3 DNA reads TGTGCCATCAGAGGACAGGGGCACGAGCAGTACTTC.

The V call is TRBV9, the J call TRBJ1-2; a possible D gene is TRBD1 (6 bases). V lost 0 bases and J lost 4, with 16 bases in between. Germline loops: CDR1 SGDLS, CDR2 YYNGEE. CDR3 length equals 16 residues. The CDR3, as DNA: TGTGCCAGCAGCGTAGGGTCGACAGGCGGGACCTATGGCTACACCTTC. This codes for CASSVGSTGGTYGYTF.

The chain carries TRBV5-4 and TRBJ2-2, with 12 bases identical to TRBD1. Trimming removed 4 bases from V and 5 bases from J; junction bases left unmatched: 9. The CDR3 is made up of 17 amino acids. Germline V CDR1 and CDR2: SGHNT, YYREEE (reference sequence). The chain's CDR3 is CASSGGQGARSTGELFF. DNA of the CDR3: TGTGCCAGCAGCGGGGGACAGGGGGCGCGGTCGACCGGGGAGCTGTTTTTT.

This sequence joins TRBV27 and TRBJ2-1; D not certain. The CDR3 spans 13 residues. Germline CDR1 is MNHEY and CDR2 is SMNVEV (reference sequence). V was clipped by 4 bases and J by 3 bases, with 7 bases between them. In DNA form, the CDR3 reads TGTGCCAGCAGTTACACTCTCTACAATGAGCAGTTCTTC. Translated, it gives CASSYTLYNEQFF.